This T cell receptor beta chain is from a study of cytomegalovirus exposure and HLA in healthy donors. Study findings and constraints: TCR beta chains numbering approximately 150 were designated cytomegalovirus-associated.

The PCR used 60 Vbeta and 13 Jbeta primers. The data were produced by immunoSEQ multiplex PCR, yet TCRdb's version contains in-frame clones alone and is incomplete. The table shows 150,000 to 200,000 clones, with around 75% occurring only once. V lost 2 bases to trimming and J lost 8 bases, with 5 bases between them. Germline V gene sequence: CDR1 MNHEY, CDR2 SMNVEV (reference sequence). This CDR3 has 11 residues. Turning to this clone: The antigen remains unidentified.

This TCR was sampled from a woman aged 45-65 years in good health and CMV-seronegative. V gene TRBV27 combines with J gene TRBJ2-3; perhaps TRBD2 as D (5 bases). What was sequenced was PBMCs. The CDR3 protein is CASSLEGTQYF. In nucleotides, the CDR3 is TGTGCCAGCAGTTTAGAGGGTACGCAGTATTTT.